This T cell receptor beta chain was captured by sequencing in a study of vaccination effects on CD4 cells after COVID-19. Antigen-specific CD4+ T cells were expanded (with viral peptide pools) by the ViraFEST assay ahead of sequencing. At the end of 10 days of culture, CD4+ T cells were isolated. Neither prior SARS-CoV-2 infection nor positive nucleocapsid antibodies were present in the vaccine recipients. About 2 million PBMC per well received approximately 10 IU/ml IL-2 and about 10 ug/ml peptides in culture. Fresh IL-2-containing medium replaced half the medium on days 3 and 7. This clone was found once. No antigen is known for it. Findings and caveats of the study: At late timepoints after vaccination, vaccine- and infection-induced clones shrank markedly. The study enrolled few convalescent patients and sampled no early post-infection timepoints.

Method: immunoSEQ multiplex PCR; TCRdb's copy keeps in-frame clones and lacks some. The repertoire holds around 45,000 clones, with around three quarters as singletons. Germline V gene sequence: CDR1 DFQATT, CDR2 SNEGSKA (reference sequence). V shed 3 bases and J 7 bases; nucleotides not matched to a gene: 2. There are 13 residues in the CDR3. This chain uses TRBV20-1 with TRBJ1-6; the match to TRBD1 covers 8 bases. The TCR comes from a human donor who received a COVID-19 vaccine. Sample: CD4+ T cells from PBMCs cultured with SARS-CoV-2 spike peptides, taken before COVID-19 vaccination. The CDR3 is CSASDRGNSPLHF. The CDR3 bases are TGCAGTGCTAGTGACAGGGGAAATTCACCCCTCCACTTT.